This is a list of T cell receptor beta chains from one sample in a study of radiotherapy plus CTLA-4 blockade in lung cancer. Clones were read by immunoSEQ multiplex PCR, and TCRdb kept only the in-frame ones, dropping some. The table lists tens of thousands of clones, 60% to 80% of them singletons, with around 10% in the top ten. Material: peripheral blood, obtained from a patient treated with radiotherapy plus ipilimumab. The receptor source for this set is a human donor with non-small cell lung cancer who had stable disease on radiotherapy plus ipilimumab. The CDR3 runs from the conserved cysteine through the conserved F or W. D genes are given only for firm matches. Size tells how often a clone was seen (once, few, many) or the class of an expanded clone, and some rows leave it out.

CDR3aa	CDR3nt	j_gene	d_gene	abundance	v_gene
CASSLAGRLAVETQYF	TGTGCCAGCAGCTTAGCGGGGAGGTTGGCTGTGGAGACCCAGTACTTC	TRBJ2-5	TRBD2	.	TRBV5-5
CASSFVGTVNSPLHF	TGTGCCAGCAGCTTTGTTGGGACTGTGAATTCACCCCTCCACTTT	TRBJ1-6	.	.	TRBV5-5
CASSPLTQETQYF	TGTGCCAGCAGTCCACTCACGCAAGAGACCCAGTACTTC	TRBJ2-5	.	few	TRBV6-5
CASRRQLVMNTEAFF	TGTGCCAGCAGGAGACAGTTAGTAATGAACACTGAAGCTTTCTTT	TRBJ1-1	.	.	TRBV6-5
CASSYQPQHF	TGTGCCAGCAGTTATCAGCCCCAGCATTTT	TRBJ1-5	.	few	TRBV28
CASSLGYEKLFF	TGTGCCAGCAGCTTGGGGTATGAAAAACTGTTTTTT	TRBJ1-4	.	.	TRBV7-9
CASSLDRGQGYTF	TGTGCCAGCAGCCTGGACAGGGGACAGGGCTACACCTTC	TRBJ1-2	TRBD1	.	TRBV4-2
CSARDQGEQYF	TGCAGTGCTAGAGATCAGGGGGAGCAGTACTTC	TRBJ2-7	.	.	TRBV20-1
CASSPIWGRGTEAFF	TGTGCCAGCTCACCTATTTGGGGGCGAGGGACTGAAGCTTTCTTT	TRBJ1-1	.	.	TRBV18
CASSAGDGYGYTF	TGCGCCAGCAGCGCAGGGGATGGCTATGGCTACACCTTC	TRBJ1-2	.	few	TRBV10-2
CASRQPSTYGYTF	TGTGCCAGCAGACAGCCTAGTACCTATGGCTACACCTTC	TRBJ1-2	.	.	TRBV6-1
CASIVGETQYF	TGCGCCAGCATCGTAGGGGAGACCCAGTACTTC	TRBJ2-5	.	.	TRBV5-1
CASRQGPMELFF	TGTGCCAGTAGACAGGGTCCAATGGAGCTGTTTTTT	TRBJ2-2	TRBD1	.	TRBV27
CASSSNRDAAGNTIYF	TGTGCCAGCAGTTCGAACAGGGACGCGGCTGGAAACACCATATATTTT	TRBJ1-3	.	.	TRBV27
CASSQELRDQVYGYTF	TGTGCCAGCAGCCAAGAGCTCCGGGATCAAGTCTATGGCTACACCTTC	TRBJ1-2	.	.	TRBV7-9
CASRLDQGATGNTIYF	TGTGCCAGCAGGTTAGATCAGGGGGCGACTGGAAACACCATATATTTT	TRBJ1-3	TRBD1	once	TRBV7-2
CASRAGGGRYTEAFF	TGTGCCAGTAGGGCAGGGGGCGGGAGGTACACTGAAGCTTTCTTT	TRBJ1-1	TRBD1	once	TRBV19
CARGALNEKLFF	TGTGCCAGAGGCGCTCTTAATGAAAAACTGTTTTTT	TRBJ1-4	.	.	TRBV2
CATSRDPGQGRHNEQFF	TGTGCCACCAGCAGAGATCCCGGACAGGGGAGGCACAATGAGCAGTTCTTC	TRBJ2-1	TRBD1	.	TRBV15
CASSLDSSYNSPLHF	TGTGCCAGCAGCTTAGACAGCTCCTATAATTCACCCCTCCACTTT	TRBJ1-6	.	.	TRBV7-6